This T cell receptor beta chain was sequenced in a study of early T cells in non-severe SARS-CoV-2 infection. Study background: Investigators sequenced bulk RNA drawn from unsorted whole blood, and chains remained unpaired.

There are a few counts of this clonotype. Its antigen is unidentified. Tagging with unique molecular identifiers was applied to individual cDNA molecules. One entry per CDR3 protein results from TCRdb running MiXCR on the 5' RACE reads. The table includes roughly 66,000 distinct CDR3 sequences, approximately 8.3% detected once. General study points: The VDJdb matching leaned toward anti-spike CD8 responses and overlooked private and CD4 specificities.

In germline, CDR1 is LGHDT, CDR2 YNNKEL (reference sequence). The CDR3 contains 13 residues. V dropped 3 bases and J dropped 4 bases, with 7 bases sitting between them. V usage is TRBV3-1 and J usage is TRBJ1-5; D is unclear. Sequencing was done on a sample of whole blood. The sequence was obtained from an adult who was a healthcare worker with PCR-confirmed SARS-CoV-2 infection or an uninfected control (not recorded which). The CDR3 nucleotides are TGTGCCAGCAGCCAGACACTGAATCAGCCCCAGCATTTT. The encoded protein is CASSQTLNQPQHF.